This T cell receptor (beta chain) was recovered during a study of blood T cell repertoires in COVID-19. Whole-study context: Sources were T cells, B-cell-depleted T cells, or PBMCs; the material itself was cDNA or gDNA.

This clone came up a few times. V lost 4 bases to trimming and J lost 1 base, with 11 bases between them. There are 14 residues in the CDR3. Looked up from germline, CDR1 is KGHSH and CDR2 is LQKENI. Original methodology: Quantification of nucleated cells was approximated via reference gene primer amplification. Measured with immunoSEQ multiplex PCR; TCRdb has only the in-frame clones, and not every one. V and J calls and clone size are as listed in that table; D and trimming were resolved from the DNA. The sample gives about 220,000 clones, roughly 90% of which show up once; 1.5% to 2% is in the top ten.

The origin of this receptor is a man aged 35-49 years with active or convalescent COVID-19. The source material was peripheral blood. J is TRBJ2-7 and V is TRBV18; TRBD1 is a possible D gene (5 bases). CDR3 in amino acids: CASSRDRASYEQYF. Here the CDR3 DNA reads TGTGCCAGCTCACGCGACAGAGCTTCCTACGAGCAGTACTTC.